This TCR beta chain was found in a study of T cells expressing NK-cell markers. Each CDR3 protein gets one entry in TCRdb, which reprocessed the 5' RACE reads and gives no DNA. Recorded for this sample: just under 7,500 distinct CDR3 sequences. Germline V lookup: CDR1 LNHNV, CDR2 YYDKDF (reference sequence). The CDR3 spans 17 residues. The sample taken for sequencing was blood T cells: a sorted CD56 or NKG2C T cell subset, CD4+ or CD8+ T cells, or bulk PBMC T cells (not recorded which). The sequence was obtained from a man aged 18-70 years in good health. The chain employs TRBV15 and TRBJ2-1; TCRdb names TRBD1, which stays unverified in the absence of DNA. The CDR3 region is CATSRATGTGGAGEQFF.